The 22 T cell receptor beta chains presented below share a single source sample, sequenced in a study of vaccination and CD4 T cells after COVID-19. Cultured CD4+ T-cell DNA underwent Oncomine TCR Beta short-read sequencing. TCRdb called the PCR reads again in MiXCR, with one record for every CDR3 protein. The sample lists about 13,000 distinct CDR3 sequences; about 33% were seen once. Their antigen targets remain unknown. Treatment noted: roughly 11-day PBMC culture with coronavirus spike peptide pools or control peptides (ViraFEST assay). The sequenced sample was CD4+ T cells from blood, cultured in vitro, obtained after SARS-CoV-2 vaccination. These receptors were taken from a human donor who had recovered from COVID-19.

The chain combines TRBV7-9 with TRBJ1-2; D possibly corresponds to TRBD1 (5 bases). Germline V lookup: CDR1 SEHNR, CDR2 FQNEAQ (reference sequence). Trimming removed 5 bases from V and 8 bases from J, with 15 bases in between. The CDR3 spans 13 residues. CDR3 nucleotide sequence: TGTGCCAGCAGCCTAGGGGCGGTCGAGGGCTACACCTTC. Its translation is CASSLGAVEGYTF.

The genes are TRBV5-1 and TRBJ2-7, with D tentatively TRBD2 (5 bases). The CDR3 extends over 12 amino acids. The germline V gene has CDR1 SGHRS and CDR2 YFSETQ. With 4 bases removed from V and 7 bases from J, the gap between germline ends came to 12 bases. The CDR3 DNA is TGCGCCAGCAGCGCCTACTCGGGGGAGCAGTACTTC. Amino acids: CASSAYSGEQYF.

This clonotype was seen a handful of times. The chain employs TRBV7-3 and TRBJ2-2, with D unresolved. V shed 1 base and J shed 4 bases, with 10 bases lying between them. The CDR3 loop spans 15 amino acids. Germline V gene data show CDR1 as SGHTA and CDR2 as FQGTGA. CDR3 DNA sequence: TGTGCCAGCAGCTTAATGATATCGGGCACCGGGGAGCTGTTTTTT. Its translation: CASSLMISGTGELFF. Full variable domain (rest looked up from reference TRBV7-3 and TRBJ2-2): GAGVSQTPSNKVTEKGKYVELRCDPISGHTALYWYRQSLGQGPEFLIYFQGTGAADDSGLPNDRFFAVRPEGSVSTLKIQRTERGDSAVYLCASSLMISGTGELFFGEGSRLTVL.

This clonotype showed up just once. The DNA for the CDR3 is TGTGCCAGCAGTGCTTTCGGGACAGGGCTCTCCAATCAGCCCCAGCATTTT. Translated: CASSAFGTGLSNQPQHF. The rearrangement links TRBV2 to TRBJ1-5, with TRBD1 identical over 9 bases. The CDR3 has 17 amino acids. The trim removed 4 bases at V and 3 bases at J, leaving 10 bases unmatched. Germline V gene sequence: CDR1 SNHLY, CDR2 FYNNEI.

In its sample, this clonotype was seen once. This rearrangement joins TRBV19 to TRBJ2-1, with unresolved D. The CDR3 length is 14 residues. CDR1 is LNHDA, CDR2 SQIVND, per germline (reference sequence). V lost 3 bases and J lost 7, with 13 bases in between. CDR3 amino acids: CASSIGPQTNEQFF. CDR3 DNA: TGTGCCAGTAGTATCGGCCCCCAGACAAATGAGCAGTTCTTC.

V gene TRBV7-9 combines with J gene TRBJ1-1; D is undetermined. V was pared by 1 base and J by 1 base, with 10 bases between. The CDR3 runs to 15 residues. CDR1 SEHNR and CDR2 FQNEAQ come from the germline V gene (reference sequence). The CDR3 coding sequence is TGTGCCAGCAGCTTAGTTGGCAGGAAGAACACTGAAGCTTTCTTT. Translated: CASSLVGRKNTEAFF.

The chain carries TRBV28 and TRBJ1-3; D is uncertain. The CDR3 has 16 amino acids. With 3 bases removed from V and 0 bases from J, the gap between germline ends came to 12 bases. Germline V gene sequence: CDR1 MDHEN, CDR2 SYDVKM. The chain's CDR3 is CASSLWTGDSGNTIYF. As DNA, the CDR3 is TGTGCCAGCAGTTTGTGGACGGGCGACTCTGGAAACACCATATATTTT.

The chain joins TRBV4-1 to TRBJ1-2, with D possibly matching TRBD1 (6 bases). The CDR3 loop spans 14 amino acids. V lost 5 bases and J lost 3, with 13 bases in between. The germline V gene encodes CDR1 MGHRA and CDR2 YSYEKL. DNA of the CDR3: TGCGCCAGCAGCGTAGGCGGGGGGCACTATGGCTACACCTTC. Protein: CASSVGGGHYGYTF.

V and J are TRBV5-6 and TRBJ1-1; tentative D call: TRBD1 (6 bases). In germline, CDR1 is SGHDT, CDR2 YYEEEE. The length of the CDR3 is 16 residues. Trimming left V 1 base short and J 1 base short, with 14 bases between. The chain's CDR3 is CASSLYGRGGNTEAFF. The CDR3 nucleotides are TGTGCCAGCAGCTTGTACGGCAGGGGAGGGAACACTGAAGCTTTCTTT. Looking up the rest from reference TRBV5-6 and TRBJ1-1 gives the full variable domain: DAGVTQSPTHLIKTRGQQVTLRCSPKSGHDTVSWYQQALGQGPQFIFQYYEEEERQRGNFPDRFSGHQFPNYSSELNVNALLLGDSALYLCASSLYGRGGNTEAFFGQGTRLTVV.

The genes are TRBV5-1 and TRBJ2-2; TRBD2 matches at 7 bases. Germline V CDR1 and CDR2: SGHRS, YFSETQ. This CDR3 is 15 amino acids long. With 7 bases clipped from V and 4 bases from J, the junction kept 10 bases outside the gene matches. Here the CDR3 reads CASRPSGGSTGELFF. The CDR3 region has the DNA TGCGCCAGCCGCCCCTCCGGGGGGAGCACCGGGGAGCTGTTTTTT.

The rearrangement joins TRBV20-1 to TRBJ1-1; 7 positions match TRBD1. The CDR3 has 14 residues. Trimming took 4 bases from V and 3 from J; bases not matched to a gene: 8. Germline-derived CDR1 and CDR2 are DFQATT and SNEGSKA (reference sequence). As DNA, the CDR3 is TGCAGTGCTACCTCAGGGGGGTCGGACACTGAAGCTTTCTTT. This gives the protein CSATSGGSDTEAFF.

The chain joins TRBV18 to TRBJ1-1; a possible D gene is TRBD1 (5 bases). The CDR3 has 17 amino acids. V lost 2 bases and J 7 bases, leaving 23 bases between the germline ends. Germline V gene data show CDR1 as KGHSH and CDR2 as LQKENI. This CDR3 reads CASSPRQSEARAVEAFF. In DNA, the CDR3 is TGTGCCAGCTCACCAAGACAGTCGGAGGCGAGGGCGGTTGAAGCTTTCTTT.

There are a few counts of this clonotype. The genes are TRBV7-8 and TRBJ1-1, with 8 bases identical to TRBD1. Trimming took 0 bases from V and 10 from J; bases not matched to a gene: 13. The germline gives CDR1 SGHVS, CDR2 FQNEAQ. This CDR3 comprises 16 residues. Written as DNA, the CDR3 is TGTGCCAGCAGCTTAGCGCCCTATGACAGGGGCGTTGGAGCTTTCTTT. It specifies CASSLAPYDRGVGAFF.

This sequence joins TRBV20-1 and TRBJ1-2; 12 bases line up with TRBD1. The length of the CDR3 is 15 residues. CDR1 is DFQATT and CDR2 is SNEGSKA in the germline V gene (reference sequence). V lost 1 base to trimming and J lost 8 bases; unmatched junction nucleotides: 8. For the CDR3, the DNA is TGCAGTGCTAGAGTGCCGGGACAGGGGGCGAGGGGCTACACCTTC. Translating gives CSARVPGQGARGYTF.

J is TRBJ2-1 and V is TRBV7-2; 9 positions match TRBD2. V lost 5 bases to trimming and J lost 6 bases; unmatched junction nucleotides: 8. This CDR3 is 15 amino acids long. Per the germline V gene, CDR1 is SGHTA and CDR2 is FQGNSA. The chain's CDR3 is CASSRRTSESNEQFF. DNA for the CDR3: TGTGCCAGCAGCCGGCGGACTAGCGAGTCCAATGAGCAGTTCTTC.

The chain carries TRBV6-1 and TRBJ1-3; 10 bases are a match to TRBD1. The CDR3 covers 15 residues. Unmatched junction bases numbered 5, after V lost 6 bases and J lost 3 bases. Germline V gives CDR1 MNHNS, CDR2 SASEGT. The CDR3 is CASSGDRGGGNTIYF. In DNA, the CDR3 is TGTGCCAGCAGCGGGGACAGGGGAGGTGGAAACACCATATATTTT.

The CDR3 protein is CASRGDRVTTGELFF. CDR3 coding DNA: TGTGCCAGCAGGGGCGACAGGGTGACCACCGGGGAGCTGTTTTTT. This chain connects TRBV28 to TRBJ2-2, with 7 bases aligning to TRBD1. CDR1 and CDR2 from the germline V gene are MDHEN and SYDVKM. V shed 6 bases and J 4 bases; nucleotides not matched to a gene: 8. The CDR3 spans 15 residues.

Within the sample, this clonotype is medium-sized (0.01 to 0.1%). In nucleotides, the CDR3 is TGTGCCAGCAGCTTAAATCCCAGAACTAACTATGGCTACACCTTC. Residues: CASSLNPRTNYGYTF. The rearrangement uses TRBV7-6 and TRBJ1-2; D unclear. V lost 2 bases and J lost 0, with 10 bases in between. CDR3 length: 15 residues. CDR1 SGHVS and CDR2 FNYEAQ come from the germline V gene.

This rearrangement joins TRBV2 to TRBJ2-7; TRBD2 might be the D (5 bases). Trimming removed 6 bases from V and 3 bases from J, with 15 bases in between. This CDR3 has 14 amino acids. Germline CDR1 and CDR2: SNHLY and FYNNEI. In DNA form, the CDR3 reads TGTGCCAGCAGCCAGGACTCGACCGACTACGAGCAGTACTTC. Amino acids: CASSQDSTDYEQYF.

V and J are TRBV5-4 and TRBJ2-5, with 10 bases fitting TRBD1. In germline, CDR1 is SGHNT, CDR2 YYREEE (reference sequence). The trim removed 3 bases at V and 7 bases at J, leaving 12 bases unmatched. This CDR3 has 16 amino acids. The CDR3 protein is CASSSIPDRGQGTQYF. DNA for the CDR3: TGTGCCAGCAGCTCAATCCCCGACAGGGGGCAGGGGACCCAGTACTTC.

J is TRBJ2-1 and V is TRBV28; 8 nucleotides match TRBD2. The CDR3 has 13 amino acids. J was trimmed by 4 bases and V by 9 bases; bases with no gene match: 5. In germline, CDR1 is MDHEN, CDR2 SYDVKM. The CDR3 is CASVAGRYNEQFF. CDR3 DNA: TGTGCCAGTGTAGCGGGAAGGTACAATGAGCAGTTCTTC.

This sequence joins TRBV12-5 and TRBJ1-2; D is undetermined. The CDR3 extends over 14 amino acids. Germline lookup yields CDR1 LGHNT and CDR2 FRNRAP. Between the trimmed V and J ends, which lost 6 bases and 4 bases, there was a span of 15 bases. This chain's CDR3 is CASGPGWVGYGYTF. The CDR3 DNA reads as TGTGCTAGTGGCCCGGGGTGGGTTGGCTATGGCTACACCTTC.